This T cell receptor beta chain was recorded in a study of T-cell memory formation after mild COVID-19. Study details: Largely, TCR clusters stayed within a single donor.

The study's findings and limits: Cross-reactive memory seemingly joined, as some responding clones were found in pre-infection memory.

The CDR3 has 11 amino acids. Germline V gives CDR1 SGHTA, CDR2 FQGNSA. On this clonotype: What it binds is unknown. One end of the junction fails to match germline, which may point to a read error.

Using constant-segment primers, 5'RACE produced TCR alpha and TCR beta cDNA libraries carrying sample barcodes and UMIs. TCRdb analysed the 5' RACE reads with MiXCR anew, one entry per CDR3 protein. Of 250,000 to 350,000 distinct CDR3 sequences listed, more than 15% are singletons. The V gene is TRBV7-2, the J gene TRBJ2-2; D is unresolved. The TCR was taken from a man younger than 35 who had mild COVID-19 (a few samples of this study predate the infection). Cell type and time point are not known. The specimen was PBMCs or a T cell subset sorted from them (not recorded which). CDR3 residues: CASSSTTHPTF. The CDR3 nucleotides read TGTGCCAGCAGCTCTACGACTCACCCGACGTTT.